Described below is a single T cell receptor beta chain sequence and its context. The sample belongs to a study of CD8 T cells in Susac syndrome. After extraction with the RNeasy kit, roughly 0.45 to 1 ug of the RNA was reverse transcribed using random hexamers. Each CDR3 protein is one row after TCRdb ran MiXCR on the immunoSEQ multiplex PCR reads. The table has around 230,000 distinct CDR3 sequences, around 96% seen once. This CDR3 spans 10 amino acids. The germline gives CDR1 DFQATT, CDR2 SNEGSKA (reference sequence). V and J are TRBV20-1 and TRBJ1-1; D not certain. Sequenced sample: CD4+ T cells from PBMCs. The clonotype originates from a human donor with multiple sclerosis. CDR3 nucleotides: TGCAGCCTCCTAGGCACTGAAGCTTTCTTT. The encoded protein is CSLLGTEAFF.